This record covers a single T cell receptor (beta chain). Sequenced by immunoSEQ multiplex PCR; TCRdb stores in-frame clones only, minus some. The table includes under 1,100,000 clones, around 74% detected once. This sample was taken from a study of shared clonotypes between healthy human individuals. Germline-derived CDR1 and CDR2 are SGHRS and YFSETQ. V was shortened by 2 bases and J by 7 bases, with 16 bases between the two germline ends. The CDR3 is 15 residues long. Sequenced material: memory CD4+ T cells sorted from blood. Documented subset: CD45RA-negative fraction. This clonotype was sampled from a man aged 18 to 30 in good health. This rearrangement joins TRBV5-1 to TRBJ2-1; D not certain. This chain's CDR3 is CASSLYLTEGNEQFF. CDR3 nucleotides: TGCGCCAGCAGCTTATACCTGACTGAAGGGAATGAGCAGTTCTTC.